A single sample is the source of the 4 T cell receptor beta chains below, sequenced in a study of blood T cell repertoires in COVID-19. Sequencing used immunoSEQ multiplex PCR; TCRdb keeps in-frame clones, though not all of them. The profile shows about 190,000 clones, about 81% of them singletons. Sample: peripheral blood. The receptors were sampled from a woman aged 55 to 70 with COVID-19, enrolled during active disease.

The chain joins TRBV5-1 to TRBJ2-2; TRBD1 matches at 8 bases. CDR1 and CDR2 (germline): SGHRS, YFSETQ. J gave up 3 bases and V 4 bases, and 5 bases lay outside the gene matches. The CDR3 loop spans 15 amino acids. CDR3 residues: CASSDRTGYTGELFF. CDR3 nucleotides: TGCGCCAGCAGCGATAGGACAGGGTACACCGGGGAGCTGTTTTTT. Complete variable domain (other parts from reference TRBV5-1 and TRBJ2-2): KAGVTQTPRYLIKTRGQQVTLSCSPISGHRSVSWYQQTPGQGLQFLFEYFSETQRNKGNFPGRFSGRQFSNSRSEMNVSTLELGDSALYLCASSDRTGYTGELFFGEGSRLTVL.

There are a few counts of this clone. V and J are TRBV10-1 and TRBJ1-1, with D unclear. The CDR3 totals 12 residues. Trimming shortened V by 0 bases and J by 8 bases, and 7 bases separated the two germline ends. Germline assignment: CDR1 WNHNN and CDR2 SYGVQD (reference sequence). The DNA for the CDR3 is TGCGCCAGCAGTGAGTCAGGAGGGGAAGCTTTCTTT. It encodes CASSESGGEAFF.

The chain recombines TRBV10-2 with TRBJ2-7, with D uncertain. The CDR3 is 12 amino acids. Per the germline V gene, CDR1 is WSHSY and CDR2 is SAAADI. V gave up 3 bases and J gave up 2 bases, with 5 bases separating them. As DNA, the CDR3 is TGCGCCAGCAGTGATTCGGCCTACGAGCAGTACTTC. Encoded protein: CASSDSAYEQYF.

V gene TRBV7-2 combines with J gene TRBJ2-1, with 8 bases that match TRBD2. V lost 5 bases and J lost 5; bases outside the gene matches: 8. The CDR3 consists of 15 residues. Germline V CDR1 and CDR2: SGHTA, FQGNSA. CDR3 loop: CASSLTGTRHNEQFF. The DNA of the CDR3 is TGTGCCAGCAGCCTGACCGGGACTAGACACAATGAGCAGTTCTTC.